The TCR beta chain under discussion was sequenced for a study of human T cells and chemical hapten exposure. Germline loops: CDR1 SNHLY, CDR2 FYNNEI. CDR3 length: 16 amino acids. V dropped 8 bases and J dropped 0; count of bases not matched to a gene: 10. Each CDR3 protein is one row after TCRdb ran MiXCR on the RACE reads. The table lists about 95,000 distinct CDR3 sequences, roughly an eighth of them singletons. This clonotype was observed a handful of times. Stated time point: patch test 2, 6 weeks after DPC sensitization. Noted treatment: therapeutic diphenylcyclopropenone sensitization with weekly scalp DPC. Before extraction, the whole blood was not fractionated, and total RNA was taken from it.

The source of this sequence is a woman in her forties with alopecia areata. Some clones in this sample may be carry-over from other donors' samples. Sample: whole blood, taken in connection with sensitization to the hapten diphenylcyclopropenone (DPC). The chain combines TRBV2 with TRBJ2-3; 8 positions match TRBD2. The CDR3 coding sequence is TGTGCCAGCGGGGGCGAGCGGGGGTCTAGCACAGATACGCAGTATTTT. Amino acid sequence: CASGGERGSSTDTQYF.